The subject of this entry is one T cell receptor (beta chain). Its antigen remains unidentified. The data were obtained in a study of tumor and adjacent non-tumor tissue in lung cancer. Turning to the study itself: On average, productive TCRbeta reads reached roughly 4 million per sample. Study-level findings and limits: TCR diversity was significantly greater in tumor than normal lung tissue.

The template was RNA from unsorted bulk tissue. The library came from three nested PCR rounds adapted from ARM-PCR protocols. TCRdb redid the calling of the multiplex PCR reads with MiXCR, one entry per CDR3 protein. The sample lists 220,000 or so distinct CDR3 sequences; less than 80% were seen once. The CDR3 totals 13 residues. The junction had 3 bases not matched to a gene; V was cut back by 6 bases and J by 2 bases. This sequence was found in a man aged 60 to 69 with non-small cell lung cancer. Sequencing was performed on lung tumor tissue. This sequence joins TRBV12-3 or TRBV12-4 and TRBJ2-5; 7 bases fit TRBD1. The CDR3 nucleotides read TGTGCCAGCAGGCAGGGGGTACAAGAGACCCAGTACTTC. Its protein product is CASRQGVQETQYF.